Listed here are 14 T cell receptor beta chains from one sample, sequenced in a study of CD8+CD57+ T cells in acquired aplastic anemia. Genomic DNA, serving as template, underwent TCR beta VDJ and CDR3 profiling. Using its own MiXCR run on the reads, TCRdb lists one record per CDR3 protein. This table holds some 220,000 distinct CDR3 sequences, around 32% found once. The sequenced material came from sorted CD4+, CD8+, or CD8+CD57+ T cells (not recorded which) from PBMCs. The receptors were gathered from a human donor in good health, serving as a control.

This clonotype was detected only a few times. The chain joins TRBV5-1 to TRBJ2-3; perhaps TRBD2 as D (6 bases). Germline V gene sequence: CDR1 SGHRS, CDR2 YFSETQ. The CDR3 is 15 residues long. V lost 6 bases, J lost 1 base, and 15 bases lay in between. The CDR3 DNA reads TGCGCCAGCACATACGGGAGTGAGGGCACAGATACGCAGTATTTT. Protein product: CASTYGSEGTDTQYF.

This clonotype was seen more than once but under ten times. The CDR3 protein is CSLDTPGTDTQYF. In DNA, the CDR3 is TGCAGCCTCGACACCCCGGGCACAGATACGCAGTATTTT. The chain joins TRBV29-1 to TRBJ2-3; D unresolved. The CDR3 length is 13 residues. CDR1 and CDR2 from the germline V gene are SQVTM and ANQGSEA. Trimming shortened V by 8 bases and J by 1 base, and 13 bases separated the two germline ends.

The rearrangement joins TRBV10-3 to TRBJ1-2; 9 positions match TRBD1. The CDR3 is 15 amino acids. The V and J ends lost 7 bases and 2 bases, in that order; junction bases with no gene match: 8. Germline values: CDR1 ENHRY, CDR2 SYGVKD. CDR3: CAITKDRGTNYGYTF. The CDR3 nucleotides are TGTGCCATCACCAAAGACAGGGGGACGAACTATGGCTACACCTTC.

This clonotype was counted many times. This chain connects TRBV15 to TRBJ2-7, with a weak D call TRBD1 (6 bases). Per the germline V gene, CDR1 is LNHNV and CDR2 is YYDKDF (reference sequence). CDR3 length: 15 residues. With 2 bases removed from V and 3 bases from J, the gap between germline ends came to 14 bases. CDR3 nucleotide sequence: TGTGCCACCAGCAGACCCCCTGCAGGGGACTACGAGCAGTACTTC. Residues: CATSRPPAGDYEQYF.

The gene calls are TRBV5-1 and TRBJ2-3; TRBD1 matches 7 bases. This CDR3 is built from 12 residues. From germline, CDR1 is SGHRS and CDR2 YFSETQ. V lost 2 bases and J lost 9; bases outside the gene matches: 3. The CDR3 loop is CASSFGTATQYF. The CDR3, as DNA: TGCGCCAGCAGCTTCGGGACAGCGACGCAGTATTTT.

As concerns this clonotype: A single base separates this from a much larger clone, so it may be a read error. The chain links TRBV5-1 to TRBJ2-7; 9 bases are shared with TRBD2. Germline CDR1 and CDR2: SGHRS and YFSETQ. The CDR3 spans 15 residues. V shed 4 bases and J 1 base; nucleotides not matched to a gene: 6. CDR3 in amino acids: CASSRTAGGSYEQYF. The CDR3, as DNA: TGCGCCAGCAGCCGAACAGCGGGAGGATCCTACGAGCAGTACTTC.

This clonotype was seen ten or more times. The CDR3 coding sequence is TGTGCCAGCAGCTTAGTGGGGGGAGCTTTCTTT. Its translation is CASSLVGGAFF. The chain combines TRBV7-9 with TRBJ1-1, with a tentative D call TRBD1 (5 bases). The CDR3 contains 11 residues. Between the trimmed V and J ends, which lost 1 base and 10 bases, there was a span of 7 bases. Germline CDR1 SEHNR, CDR2 FQNEAQ (reference sequence). The variable domain in full, completed from reference TRBV7-9 and TRBJ1-1, reads DTGVSQNPRHKITKRGQNVTFRCDPISEHNRLYWYRQTLGQGPEFLTYFQNEAQLEKSRLLSDRFSAERPKGSFSTLEIQRTEQGDSAMYLCASSLVGGAFFGQGTRLTVV.

V gene TRBV7-3 combines with J gene TRBJ2-7; D unclear. V lost 5 bases, J lost 6 bases, and 20 bases lay in between. CDR3 length: 15 residues. CDR1 is SGHTA, CDR2 FQGTGA, per germline. In nucleotides, the CDR3 is TGTGCCAGCAGCGAGCTAGGGTCCTACCCATCCGAGCAGTACTTC. Protein product: CASSELGSYPSEQYF. Drawing the rest from reference TRBV7-3 and TRBJ2-7, the complete variable domain is GAGVSQTPSNKVTEKGKYVELRCDPISGHTALYWYRQSLGQGPEFLIYFQGTGAADDSGLPNDRFFAVRPEGSVSTLKIQRTERGDSAVYLCASSELGSYPSEQYFGPGTRLTVT.

Turning to this clonotype: A much larger clone sits a single nucleotide away, making a read error possible. The CDR3 bases are TGCGCCAGCAGCACCCGGGGGGGATACGAGCAGTACTTC. Amino acids: CASSTRGGYEQYF. The gene calls are TRBV5-1 and TRBJ2-7; 8 bases align to TRBD2. CDR3 length equals 13 residues. The germline CDR1 and CDR2 sequences are SGHRS and YFSETQ. The V and J ends lost 4 bases and 4 bases, in that order; junction bases with no gene match: 4.

This clonotype came up many times. The rearrangement joins TRBV27 to TRBJ1-1; unclear D gene. The length of the CDR3 is 13 residues. Deletions cut 6 bases from V and 1 base from J, with 9 bases between. Germline V gives CDR1 MNHEY, CDR2 SMNVEV (reference sequence). DNA of the CDR3: TGTGCCAGCAGCACGGCCTCGAACACTGAAGCTTTCTTT. Residues: CASSTASNTEAFF.

This clonotype appeared a few times. The chain recombines TRBV20-1 with TRBJ2-3, with D perhaps assigned TRBD1 or TRBD2 (6 bases each). The CDR3 is 15 amino acids. The ends were cut back, 5 bases at V and 3 bases at J, with 18 bases in the middle. Germline values: CDR1 DFQATT, CDR2 SNEGSKA (reference sequence). CDR3 amino acids: CSAYSYRGTTDTQYF. CDR3 coding DNA: TGCAGTGCTTACTCATATCGGGGGACAACAGATACGCAGTATTTT.

V usage is TRBV5-1 and J usage is TRBJ1-2, with 8 bases lining up with TRBD1. The CDR3 covers 14 residues. Germline V lookup: CDR1 SGHRS, CDR2 YFSETQ. Unmatched junction bases numbered 4, after V lost 2 bases and J lost 4 bases. CDR3 in amino acids: CASSFGRGPYGYTF. The DNA of the CDR3 is TGCGCCAGCAGCTTCGGCAGGGGGCCCTATGGCTACACCTTC.

Comment on this clonotype: A much bigger clone sits one base away, suggesting this may be a read error. The rearrangement links TRBV6-1 to TRBJ1-1; no definite D call. Looked up from germline, CDR1 is MNHNS and CDR2 is SASEGT. Trimming removed 7 bases at V and 1 base at J, with 10 bases between. This CDR3 has 13 amino acids. CDR3 residues: CASIRAANTEAFF. The CDR3 coding sequence is TGTGCCAGCATCCGGGCGGCGAACACTGAAGCTTTCTTT.

The sample holds one count of this clonotype. The gene calls are TRBV11-2 and TRBJ2-1, with 11 bases fitting TRBD2. Germline CDR1 and CDR2: SGHAT and FQNNGV. V lost 3 bases and J lost 8; bases outside the gene matches: 9. The CDR3 contains 16 residues. The CDR3 sequence: CASSFWLAGGIDEQFF. CDR3 nucleotide sequence: TGTGCCAGCAGCTTTTGGCTAGCGGGGGGCATCGATGAGCAGTTCTTC.